This TCR beta chain was documented in a study of T-cell reconstitution after alpha-beta-depleted transplantation in children. V lost 4 bases and J lost 10; bases outside the gene matches: 3. This CDR3 has 12 residues. Germline-derived CDR1 and CDR2 are DFQATT and SNEGSKA (reference sequence). Preparing the TCRbeta library involved the use of unique molecular identifiers. TCRdb processed the PCR reads anew with MiXCR; each CDR3 protein has one entry. The repertoire holds some 600,000 distinct CDR3 sequences, with roughly 15% as singletons. This clonotype was picked up many times. The chain is built from TRBV20-1 and TRBJ2-3; 12 bases match TRBD1. The receptor was isolated from a human donor who donated a stem cell graft to a child with acute myeloid leukemia. The sequenced sample was PBMCs from the stem cell graft donor, obtained from the stem cell graft. Here the CDR3 reads CSANRDRGPQYF. The CDR3 DNA reads TGCAGTGCTAACCGGGACAGGGGGCCGCAGTATTTT.